The rows below give T cell receptor beta chains drawn from one sample of a study of T cell repertoires in cytomegalovirus infection. TCRdb redid the calling of the reads with MiXCR, one entry per CDR3 protein. The sample lists under 600,000 distinct CDR3 sequences, about 15% occurring once. The sample comprised CD8+ T cells from PBMCs. All receptors derive from a human donor in good health (CMV status not recorded). Some clones in this sample may be carry-over from other donors' samples. CDR3s include the opening cysteine and the closing phenylalanine or tryptophan. Each record gives: V gene, clone size, J gene, D gene, CDR3 protein, CDR3 DNA. A D gene is named only where the DNA matches it firmly. Size tells how often a clone was seen (once, few, many) or the class of an expanded clone, and some rows leave it out.

TRBV7-2	many	TRBJ2-1	TRBD2	CASSLLAGGLVEQFF	TGTGCCAGCAGCTTACTAGCGGGGGGGCTGGTTGAGCAGTTCTTC
TRBV7-9	-	TRBJ2-7	TRBD1	CASTLDRGPYEQYF	TGTGCCAGCACCCTGGACAGGGGACCCTACGAGCAGTACTTC
TRBV7-6	many	TRBJ2-1	TRBD2	CASSTTSGYRYNEQFF	TGTGCCAGCAGCACCACTAGCGGGTACCGCTACAATGAGCAGTTCTTC
TRBV7-3	many	TRBJ2-1	TRBD1	CASSLVRGRDNEQFF	TGTGCCAGCAGCTTAGTCAGGGGGCGCGACAATGAGCAGTTCTTC
TRBV14	few	TRBJ2-2	-	CASSPQGESGTGELFF	TGTGCCAGCAGCCCCCAAGGGGAGTCGGGCACCGGGGAGCTGTTTTTT
TRBV11-2	many	TRBJ2-3	-	CASSLNEDTQYF	TGTGCCAGCAGCTTAAACGAAGATACGCAGTATTTT
TRBV11-1	many	TRBJ1-1	TRBD1	CASSLGQGRTEAFF	TGTGCCAGCAGCTTGGGACAGGGTAGGACTGAAGCTTTCTTT
TRBV7-8	many	TRBJ1-5	TRBD1	CASSLGGGIQPQHF	TGTGCCAGCAGCTTAGGAGGGGGCATCCAGCCCCAGCATTTT
TRBV20-1	-	TRBJ1-6	TRBD1	CSAWTGDSSYNSPLHF	TGCAGTGCTTGGACAGGAGATAGCTCCTATAATTCACCCCTCCACTTT
TRBV27	few	TRBJ2-2	-	CASSQHNRDPLHAGELFF	TGTGCCAGCAGTCAACACAACCGGGACCCCCTCCATGCCGGGGAGCTGTTTTTT
TRBV7-8	many	TRBJ2-7	-	CASSEEGLSYEQYF	TGTGCCAGCAGCGAAGAGGGCCTCTCCTACGAGCAGTACTTC
TRBV19	-	TRBJ1-5	-	CASSPWDAGSNQPQHF	TGTGCCAGTAGTCCATGGGACGCGGGAAGCAATCAGCCCCAGCATTTT
TRBV7-4	-	TRBJ2-2	TRBD1	CATRGRVTGELFF	TGTGCCACGAGGGGGCGCGTAACCGGGGAGCTGTTTTTT
TRBV7-9	few	TRBJ2-7	-	CASSTLGSSYEQYF	TGTGCCAGCAGCACTCTGGGCAGCTCCTACGAGCAGTACTTC
TRBV7-6	-	TRBJ1-5	TRBD1	CASSPGTGLRNQPQHF	TGTGCCAGCAGCCCAGGGACAGGGCTTCGCAATCAGCCCCAGCATTTT
TRBV28	-	TRBJ2-7	TRBD2	CASSFPIREGTYEQYF	TGTGCCAGCAGTTTCCCAATACGGGAGGGCACCTACGAGCAGTACTTC
TRBV27	many	TRBJ2-2	-	CASLTENTGELFF	TGTGCCAGCCTCACTGAGAACACCGGGGAGCTGTTTTTT
TRBV4-1	many	TRBJ1-2	-	CASSPEGRTNYGYTF	TGCGCCAGCAGCCCAGAGGGGAGGACTAACTATGGCTACACCTTC
TRBV28	-	TRBJ2-5	TRBD1	CASSTFQTGKETQYF	TGTGCCAGCAGTACCTTTCAGACAGGGAAGGAGACCCAGTACTTC
TRBV7-6	many	TRBJ2-5	-	CASSQRAGVKETQYF	TGTGCCAGCAGCCAGAGGGCAGGGGTTAAAGAGACCCAGTACTTC
TRBV25-1	-	TRBJ2-4	TRBD1	CASSGWDSQYF	TGTGCCAGCAGTGGCTGGGACAGTCAGTACTTC
TRBV2	few	TRBJ2-4	-	CASRDDPRGLIQYF	TGTGCCAGCAGAGACGACCCCCGGGGGCTCATTCAGTACTTC